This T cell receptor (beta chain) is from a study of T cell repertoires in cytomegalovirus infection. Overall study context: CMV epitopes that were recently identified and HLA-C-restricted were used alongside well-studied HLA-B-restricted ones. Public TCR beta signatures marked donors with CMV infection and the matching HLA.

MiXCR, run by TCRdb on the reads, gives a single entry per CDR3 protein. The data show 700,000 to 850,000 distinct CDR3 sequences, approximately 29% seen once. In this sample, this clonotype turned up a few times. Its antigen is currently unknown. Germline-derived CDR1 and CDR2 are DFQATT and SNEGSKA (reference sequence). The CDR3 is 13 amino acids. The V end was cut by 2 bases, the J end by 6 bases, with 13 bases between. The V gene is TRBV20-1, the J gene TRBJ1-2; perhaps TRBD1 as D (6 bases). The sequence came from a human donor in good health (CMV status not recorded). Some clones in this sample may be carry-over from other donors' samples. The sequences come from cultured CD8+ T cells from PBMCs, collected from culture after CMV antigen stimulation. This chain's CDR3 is CSARQGRRNGYTF. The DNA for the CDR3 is TGCAGTGCTAGACAGGGGAGAAGGAATGGCTACACCTTC.